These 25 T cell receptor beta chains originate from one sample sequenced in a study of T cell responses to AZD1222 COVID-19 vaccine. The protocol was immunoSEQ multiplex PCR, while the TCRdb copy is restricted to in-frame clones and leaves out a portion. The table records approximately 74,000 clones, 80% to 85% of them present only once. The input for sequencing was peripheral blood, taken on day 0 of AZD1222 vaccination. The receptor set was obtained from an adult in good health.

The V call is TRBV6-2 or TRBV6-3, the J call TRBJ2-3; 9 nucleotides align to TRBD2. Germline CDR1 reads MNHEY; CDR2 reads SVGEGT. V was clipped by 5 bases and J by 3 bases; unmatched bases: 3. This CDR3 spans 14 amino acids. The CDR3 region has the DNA TGTGCCAGCAGTCAGCGGGGGGATACAGATACGCAGTATTTT. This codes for CASSQRGDTDTQYF.

In DNA form, the CDR3 reads TGTGCCAGCAGTGGACCCGCCGGACAGGGGATAGAGACCCAGTACTTC. Translation: CASSGPAGQGIETQYF. The V and J genes are TRBV2 and TRBJ2-5; 9 nucleotides agree with TRBD1. Looked up from germline, CDR1 is SNHLY and CDR2 is FYNNEI. The CDR3 is 16 amino acids. V shed 4 bases and J 4 bases; nucleotides not matched to a gene: 10.

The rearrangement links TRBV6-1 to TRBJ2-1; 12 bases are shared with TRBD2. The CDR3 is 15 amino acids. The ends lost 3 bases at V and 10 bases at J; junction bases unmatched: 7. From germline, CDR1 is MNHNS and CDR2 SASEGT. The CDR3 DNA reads TGTGCCAGCAGTGAGGGACTAGCGGGTGTCGGAGAGCAGTTCTTC. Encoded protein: CASSEGLAGVGEQFF.

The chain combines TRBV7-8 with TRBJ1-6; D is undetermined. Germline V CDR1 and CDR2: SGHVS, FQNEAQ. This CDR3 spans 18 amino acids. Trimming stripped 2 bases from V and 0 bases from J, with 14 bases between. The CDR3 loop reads CASSLRSRVRSYNSPLHF. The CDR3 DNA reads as TGTGCCAGCAGCTTACGGTCCCGGGTGCGCTCCTATAATTCACCCCTCCACTTT. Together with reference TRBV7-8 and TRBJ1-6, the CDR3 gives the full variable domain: GAGVSQSPRYKVAKRGQDVALRCDPISGHVSLFWYQQALGQGPEFLTYFQNEAQLDKSGLPSDRFFAERPEGSVSTLKIQRTQQEDSAVYLCASSLRSRVRSYNSPLHFGNGTRLTVT.

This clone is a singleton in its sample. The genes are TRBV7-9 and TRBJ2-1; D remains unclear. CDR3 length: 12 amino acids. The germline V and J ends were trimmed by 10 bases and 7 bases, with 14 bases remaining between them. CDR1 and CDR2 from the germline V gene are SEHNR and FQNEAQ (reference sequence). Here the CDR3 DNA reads TGTGCCACCGTCGGAGTGGGTAATGAGCAGTTCTTC. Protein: CATVGVGNEQFF.

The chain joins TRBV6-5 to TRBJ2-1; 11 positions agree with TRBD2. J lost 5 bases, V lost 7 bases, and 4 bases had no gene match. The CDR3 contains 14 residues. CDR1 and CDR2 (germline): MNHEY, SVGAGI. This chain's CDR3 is CASKTLAGDNEQFF. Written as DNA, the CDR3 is TGTGCCAGCAAAACACTAGCGGGGGACAATGAGCAGTTCTTC.

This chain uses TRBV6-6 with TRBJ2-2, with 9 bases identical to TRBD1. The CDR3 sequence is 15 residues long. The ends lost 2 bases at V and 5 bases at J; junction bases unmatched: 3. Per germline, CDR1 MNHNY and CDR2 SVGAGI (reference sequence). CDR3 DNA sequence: TGTGCCAGCAGTTACCGAGACAGGGGGACCGGGGAGCTGTTTTTT. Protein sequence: CASSYRDRGTGELFF.

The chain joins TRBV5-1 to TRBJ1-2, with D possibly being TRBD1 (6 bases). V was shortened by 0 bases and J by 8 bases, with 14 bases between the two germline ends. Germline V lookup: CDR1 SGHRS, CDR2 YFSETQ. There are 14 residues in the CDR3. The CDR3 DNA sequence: TGCGCCAGCAGCTTGGCCGGGGGCACGCTGGGCTACACCTTC. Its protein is CASSLAGGTLGYTF.

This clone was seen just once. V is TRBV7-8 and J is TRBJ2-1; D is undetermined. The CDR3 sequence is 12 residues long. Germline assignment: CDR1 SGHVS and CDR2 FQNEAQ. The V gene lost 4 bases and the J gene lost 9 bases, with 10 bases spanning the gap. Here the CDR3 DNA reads TGTGCCAGCAGCTATGGGCAGAGTGAGCAGTTCTTC. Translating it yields CASSYGQSEQFF.

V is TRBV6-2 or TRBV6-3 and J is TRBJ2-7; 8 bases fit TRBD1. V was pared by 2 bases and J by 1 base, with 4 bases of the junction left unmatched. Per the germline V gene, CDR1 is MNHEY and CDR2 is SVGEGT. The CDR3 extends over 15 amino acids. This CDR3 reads CASSYRQGASYEQYF. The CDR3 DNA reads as TGTGCCAGCAGTTACAGGCAGGGGGCATCCTACGAGCAGTACTTC.

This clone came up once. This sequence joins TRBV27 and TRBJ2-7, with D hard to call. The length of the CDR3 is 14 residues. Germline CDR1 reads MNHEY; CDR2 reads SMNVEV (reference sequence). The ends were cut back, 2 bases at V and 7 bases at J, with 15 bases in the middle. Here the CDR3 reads CASSLNPRVGEQYF. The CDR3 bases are TGTGCCAGCAGTTTAAATCCTCGGGTGGGTGAGCAGTACTTC.

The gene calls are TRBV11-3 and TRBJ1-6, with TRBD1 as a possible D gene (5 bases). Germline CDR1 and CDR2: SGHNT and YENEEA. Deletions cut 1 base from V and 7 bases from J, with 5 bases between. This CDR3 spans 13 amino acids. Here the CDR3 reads CASSLGGNSPLHF. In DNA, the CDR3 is TGTGCCAGCAGCTTAGGGGGGAATTCACCCCTCCACTTT.

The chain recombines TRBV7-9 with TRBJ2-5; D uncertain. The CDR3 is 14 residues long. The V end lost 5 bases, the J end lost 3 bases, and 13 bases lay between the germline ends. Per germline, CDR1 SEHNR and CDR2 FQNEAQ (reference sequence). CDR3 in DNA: TGTGCCAGCAGCCGAACTATCGTCGAAGAGACCCAGTACTTC. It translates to CASSRTIVEETQYF. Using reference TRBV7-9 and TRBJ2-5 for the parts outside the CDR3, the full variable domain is DTGVSQNPRHKITKRGQNVTFRCDPISEHNRLYWYRQTLGQGPEFLTYFQNEAQLEKSRLLSDRFSAERPKGSFSTLEIQRTEQGDSAMYLCASSRTIVEETQYFGPGTRLLVL.

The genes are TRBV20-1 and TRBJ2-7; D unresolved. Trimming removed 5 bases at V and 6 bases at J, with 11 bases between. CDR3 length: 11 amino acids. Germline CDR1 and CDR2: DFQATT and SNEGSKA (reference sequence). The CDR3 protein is CSAPWVSEQYF. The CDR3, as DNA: TGCAGTGCTCCATGGGTTTCCGAGCAGTACTTC.

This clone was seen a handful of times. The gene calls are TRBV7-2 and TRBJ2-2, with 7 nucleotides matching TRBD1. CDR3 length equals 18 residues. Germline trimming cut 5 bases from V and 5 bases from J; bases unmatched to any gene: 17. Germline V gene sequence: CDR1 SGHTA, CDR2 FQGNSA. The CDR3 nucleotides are TGTGCCAGCAGCCCCTGGACAGGCCGAATAACCGATACCGGGGAGCTGTTTTTT. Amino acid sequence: CASSPWTGRITDTGELFF. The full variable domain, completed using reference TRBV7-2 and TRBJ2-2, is GAGVSQSPSNKVTEKGKDVELRCDPISGHTALYWYRQSLGQGLEFLIYFQGNSAPDKSGLPSDRFSAERTGGSVSTLTIQRTQQEDSAVYLCASSPWTGRITDTGELFFGEGSRLTVL.

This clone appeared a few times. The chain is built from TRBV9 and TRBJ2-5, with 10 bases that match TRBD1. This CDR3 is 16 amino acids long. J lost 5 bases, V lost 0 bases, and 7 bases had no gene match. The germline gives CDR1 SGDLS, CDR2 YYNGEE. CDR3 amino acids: CASSVGDRGLVETQYF. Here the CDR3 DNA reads TGTGCCAGCAGCGTAGGGGACAGGGGTCTTGTTGAGACCCAGTACTTC.

The chain's CDR3 is CASSQEAGRSNTEAFF. The CDR3 coding sequence is TGTGCCAGCAGCCAAGAGGCAGGCCGATCGAACACTGAAGCTTTCTTT. The chain is built from TRBV3-1 (or the pseudogene TRBV3-2) and TRBJ1-1, with no clear D. From germline, CDR1 is LGHDT and CDR2 YNNKEL (reference sequence). The CDR3 totals 16 residues. Trimming left V 0 bases short and J 1 base short, with 12 bases between.

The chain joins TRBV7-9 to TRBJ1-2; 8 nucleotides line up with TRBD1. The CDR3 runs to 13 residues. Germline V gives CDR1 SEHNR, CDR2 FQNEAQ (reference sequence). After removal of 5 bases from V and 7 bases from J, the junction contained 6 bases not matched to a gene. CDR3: CASSQVQGAGYTF. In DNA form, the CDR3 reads TGTGCCAGCAGCCAAGTTCAGGGGGCTGGCTACACCTTC.

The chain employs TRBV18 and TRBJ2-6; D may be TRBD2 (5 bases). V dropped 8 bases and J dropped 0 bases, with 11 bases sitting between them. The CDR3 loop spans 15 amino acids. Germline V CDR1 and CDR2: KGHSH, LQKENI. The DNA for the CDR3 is TGTGCCAGCAGCGGACTGATCTCTGGGGCCAACGTCCTGACTTTC. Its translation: CASSGLISGANVLTF. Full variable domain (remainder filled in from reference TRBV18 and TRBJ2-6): NAGVMQNPRHLVRRRGQEARLRCSPMKGHSHVYWYRQLPEEGLKFMVYLQKENIIDESGMPKERFSAEFPKEGPSILRIQQVVRGDSAAYFCASSGLISGANVLTFGAGSRLTVL.

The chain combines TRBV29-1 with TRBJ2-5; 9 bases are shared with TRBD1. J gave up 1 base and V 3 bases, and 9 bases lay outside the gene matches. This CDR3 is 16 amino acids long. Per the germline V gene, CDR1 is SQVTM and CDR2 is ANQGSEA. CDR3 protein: CSVDRGTGTLQETQYF. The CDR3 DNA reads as TGCAGCGTTGATAGAGGGACAGGGACTCTCCAAGAGACCCAGTACTTC.

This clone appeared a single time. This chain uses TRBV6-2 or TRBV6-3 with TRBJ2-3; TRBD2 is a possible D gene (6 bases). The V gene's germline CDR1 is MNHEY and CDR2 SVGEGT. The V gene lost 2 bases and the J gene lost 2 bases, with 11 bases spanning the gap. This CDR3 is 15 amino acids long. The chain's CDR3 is CASSYRAGYTDTQYF. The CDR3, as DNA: TGTGCCAGCAGTTACCGGGCGGGATACACAGATACGCAGTATTTT.

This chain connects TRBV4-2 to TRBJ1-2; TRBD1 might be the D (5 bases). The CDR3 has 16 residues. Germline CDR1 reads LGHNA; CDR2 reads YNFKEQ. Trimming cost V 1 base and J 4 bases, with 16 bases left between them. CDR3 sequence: CASSQASGRVGYGYTF. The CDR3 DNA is TGTGCCAGCAGCCAAGCATCCGGCAGGGTCGGCTATGGCTACACCTTC.

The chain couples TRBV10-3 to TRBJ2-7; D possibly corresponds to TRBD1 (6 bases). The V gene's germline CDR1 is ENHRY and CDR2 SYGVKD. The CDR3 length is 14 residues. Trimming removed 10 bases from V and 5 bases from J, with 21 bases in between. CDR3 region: CANSEGHRPNEQYF. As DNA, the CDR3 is TGTGCCAACTCTGAGGGACATCGCCCCAACGAGCAGTACTTC.

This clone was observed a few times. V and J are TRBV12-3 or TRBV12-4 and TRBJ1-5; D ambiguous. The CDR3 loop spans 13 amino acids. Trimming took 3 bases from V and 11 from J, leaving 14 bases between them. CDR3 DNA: TGTGCCAGCAGTTTGCTGACCTCCAAGGCCCAGCATTTT. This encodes CASSLLTSKAQHF.

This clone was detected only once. In DNA form, the CDR3 reads TGTGCCAGTAGTATCGTCGAGAATCAGCCCCAGCATTTT. Translating gives CASSIVENQPQHF. The rearrangement uses TRBV19 and TRBJ1-5; no definite D call. The CDR3 has 13 amino acids. V was trimmed by 3 bases and J by 4 bases, leaving 7 bases between them. Per germline, CDR1 LNHDA and CDR2 SQIVND (reference sequence).